Below are 13 T cell receptor beta chains sequenced from a single sample in a study of cytomegalovirus exposure and HLA in healthy donors. PCR primers comprised 60 Vbeta and 13 Jbeta primers. Sequencing used immunoSEQ multiplex PCR; TCRdb keeps in-frame clones, though not all of them. The sample lists about 95,000 clones; 55% to 75% were seen once. The sequenced sample was PBMCs. The receptors were sampled from a woman aged 50 to 60 in good health and CMV-seropositive.

The chain joins TRBV29-1 to TRBJ2-6, with D hard to call. Germline V gene data show CDR1 as SQVTM and CDR2 as ANQGSEA. V lost 4 bases, J lost 0 bases, and 16 bases lay in between. There are 17 residues in the CDR3. CDR3 sequence reads: CSVGTERSASGANVLTF. CDR3 nucleotide sequence: TGCAGCGTTGGAACCGAGAGGTCGGCCTCTGGGGCCAACGTCCTGACTTTC.

This clone was detected only once. The chain has TRBV11-2 and TRBJ2-1; no definite D call. The CDR3 sequence is 10 residues long. The germline V gene has CDR1 SGHAT and CDR2 FQNNGV. The V and J ends lost 6 bases and 6 bases respectively, with 3 bases between them. The chain's CDR3 is CASSINEQFF. The CDR3 bases are TGTGCCAGCAGTATCAATGAGCAGTTCTTC.

This chain links TRBV4-2 with TRBJ2-7; perhaps TRBD2 as D (7 bases). Germline V lookup: CDR1 LGHNA, CDR2 YNFKEQ. The V and J ends lost 1 base and 4 bases respectively, with 11 bases between them. This CDR3 region has 14 residues. CDR3: CASSQAGGSYEQYF. DNA for the CDR3: TGTGCCAGCAGCCAAGCGGGGGGCTCGTACGAGCAGTACTTC.

The chain recombines TRBV2 with TRBJ1-2; no clear D gene. This CDR3 is 14 amino acids long. Germline V lookup: CDR1 SNHLY, CDR2 FYNNEI. V lost 11 bases, J lost 0 bases, and 16 bases lay in between. The CDR3 DNA reads as TGTGCCTCCCTTTATGAGGGAGCTAACTATGGCTACACCTTC. It specifies CASLYEGANYGYTF.

To note about this clone: Compared with germline, one end of the junction differs, possibly owing to a read error. The J gene is TRBJ1-4, the V gene TRBV9, with D perhaps matching TRBD1 (5 bases). Per the germline V gene, CDR1 is SGDLS and CDR2 is YYNGEE. The CDR3 length is 14 residues. CDR3 region: CASSEGSTNEELFF. CDR3 sequence (DNA): TGTGCCAGCAGCGAGGGGTCAACTAATGAAGAACTGTTTTTT. The variable domain in full, with the rest retrieved from reference TRBV9 and TRBJ1-4, is DSGVTQTPKHLITATGQRVTLRCSPRSGDLSVYWYQQSLDQGLQFLIQYYNGEERAKGNILERFSAQQFPDLHSELNLSSLELGDSALYFCASSEGSTNEELFFGSGTQLSVL.

The chain is built from TRBV7-2 and TRBJ1-5; D is unresolved. Trimming left V 6 bases short and J 5 bases short, with 11 bases between. The CDR3 runs 13 residues. CDR1 and CDR2 (germline): SGHTA, FQGNSA. In DNA form, the CDR3 reads TGTGCCAGCAGATTACAAGGAGATCAGCCCCAGCATTTT. It is translated as CASRLQGDQPQHF.

V usage is TRBV28 and J usage is TRBJ2-1, with D tentatively TRBD2 (7 bases). CDR3 length equals 14 residues. Trimming took 8 bases from V and 4 from J, leaving 15 bases between them. CDR1 is MDHEN and CDR2 is SYDVKM in the germline V gene. The CDR3 is CASLRGGGYNEQFF. The CDR3, as DNA: TGTGCCAGCTTAAGAGGGGGGGGATACAATGAGCAGTTCTTC.

This sequence joins TRBV6-5 and TRBJ2-5; 12 bases fit TRBD2. This CDR3 comprises 16 residues. The J segment lost 5 bases and the V segment lost 2 bases, leaving 6 bases of the junction unmatched. Germline V gives CDR1 MNHEY, CDR2 SVGAGI. CDR3 in DNA: TGTGCCAGCAGTTACCACACTAGCGGGAGGAAGGAGACCCAGTACTTC. Translation: CASSYHTSGRKETQYF.

V gene TRBV6-1 combines with J gene TRBJ2-5, with no clear D. The tail of the sequence fits TRBJ2-7 better, so the J call may be wrong. Germline V CDR1 and CDR2: MNHNS, SASEGT. This CDR3 contains 10 residues. Here the CDR3 reads CASSAYEQYF. The CDR3, as DNA: TGTGCCAGCAGTGCTTACGAGCAGTACTTC.

The chain recombines TRBV7-9 with TRBJ1-3, with D possibly TRBD1 on 5 matching bases. Germline V gene sequence: CDR1 SEHNR, CDR2 FQNEAQ (reference sequence). V lost 5 bases to trimming and J lost 0 bases, with 17 bases between them. CDR3 size: 17 residues. The CDR3 reads CASSNTAQGYSGNTIYF. CDR3 nucleotides: TGTGCCAGCAGCAATACAGCCCAGGGATACTCTGGAAACACCATATATTTT.

V gene TRBV6-1 combines with J gene TRBJ2-2; no clear D gene. Trimming shortened V by 4 bases and J by 6 bases, and 18 bases separated the two germline ends. The CDR3 has 16 residues. Germline CDR1 and CDR2: MNHNS and SASEGT. This CDR3 reads CASSALAAGEAGELFF. The CDR3 coding sequence is TGTGCCAGCAGTGCCCTCGCCGCCGGAGAGGCCGGGGAGCTGTTTTTT.

This clone was picked up one time. The chain employs TRBV30 and TRBJ2-3, with D perhaps matching TRBD1 (6 bases). This CDR3 region has 15 residues. CDR1 GTSNPN and CDR2 SVGIG come from the germline V gene (reference sequence). With 4 bases removed from V and 2 bases from J, the gap between germline ends came to 16 bases. The CDR3 loop is CAWTPPRGPTDTQYF. The CDR3 DNA sequence: TGTGCCTGGACTCCCCCCAGGGGCCCCACAGATACGCAGTATTTT.

A single count supports this clone. V is TRBV7-2 and J is TRBJ2-7; TRBD2 aligns across 9 bases. Germline loops: CDR1 SGHTA, CDR2 FQGNSA. The CDR3 runs to 15 residues. The ends lost 5 bases at V and 5 bases at J; junction bases unmatched: 10. The CDR3: CASSGGVSGRHEQYF. The CDR3 DNA reads as TGTGCCAGCAGCGGAGGGGTTAGCGGGAGACACGAGCAGTACTTC.